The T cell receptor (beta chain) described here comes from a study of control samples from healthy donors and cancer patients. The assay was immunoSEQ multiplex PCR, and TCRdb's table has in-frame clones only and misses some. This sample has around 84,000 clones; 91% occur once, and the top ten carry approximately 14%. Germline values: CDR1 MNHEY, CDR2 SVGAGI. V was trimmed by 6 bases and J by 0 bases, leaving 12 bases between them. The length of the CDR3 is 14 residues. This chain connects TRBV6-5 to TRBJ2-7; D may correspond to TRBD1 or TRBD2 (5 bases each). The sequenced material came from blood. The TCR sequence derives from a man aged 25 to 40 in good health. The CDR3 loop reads CASRPSGSSYEQYF. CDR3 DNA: TGTGCCAGCAGGCCCTCAGGGAGCTCCTACGAGCAGTACTTC.